The T cell receptor (beta chain) under discussion was sequenced for a study of identifying expanded T cells in peripheral blood. Findings of the study overall: Across healthy donors, higher total template counts meant significantly greater roughly 2-week count variance.

The germline gives CDR1 SGHRS, CDR2 YFSETQ. This CDR3 comprises 17 residues. V gave up 0 bases and J gave up 1 base, with 16 bases separating them. Method: immunoSEQ multiplex PCR; TCRdb's copy keeps in-frame clones and lacks some. The sample lists approximately 120,000 clones, approximately 90% occurring once. Collection occurred without any documented infections or immune events in donors. On this clone: Its antigen is undetermined.

This receptor was identified in a person aged 18-69 years in good health. The chain combines TRBV5-1 with TRBJ1-1; possible D gene TRBD1, 5 bases. The source material was blood. In nucleotides, the CDR3 is TGCGCCAGCAGCTTGGGATCTTCAGGGTCGGGGAACACTGAAGCTTTCTTT. Protein sequence: CASSLGSSGSGNTEAFF.